The T cell receptor beta chain described here comes from a study of cytomegalovirus exposure and HLA in healthy donors. This CDR3 is 13 amino acids long. Germline CDR1 and CDR2: SGHVS and FQNEAQ. Losses at the gene ends were 5 bases for V and 9 bases for J; bases not matched to a gene: 8. Study-wide results and caveats: According to a later analysis, most TCR beta chains associated with CMV appeared HLA-restricted. Prediction of most subjects' HLA-A and HLA-B alleles by TCR beta sequences was reportedly accurate.

A note on this clone: Antigen unknown.

The PCR had 60 Vbeta and 13 Jbeta primers. The protocol was immunoSEQ multiplex PCR, while the TCRdb copy is restricted to in-frame clones and leaves out a portion. The sample contains around 170,000 clones, 70% to 85% of which appear only once. The sequenced material came from PBMCs. The chain employs TRBV7-8 and TRBJ2-3; TRBD1 matches 7 bases. The sequence was collected from a man aged 18 to 29 in good health and CMV-seronegative. The CDR3: CASSNRQGQTQYF. The CDR3 DNA is TGTGCCAGCAGCAACCGACAGGGTCAAACGCAGTATTTT.